This T cell receptor beta chain was identified during a study of blood T cell repertoires in COVID-19. Study background: Some COVID-19 samples were acute and others convalescent; all came from the United States, Italy and Spain. The cDNA or gDNA used as material had been derived from T cells, B-cell-depleted T cells, or PBMCs.

Authors' methods: Researchers report that nucleated cell counts were estimated from reference gene primer amplification. The table came from immunoSEQ multiplex PCR; TCRdb's copy has only in-frame clones and leaves some out. Clone size and the V and J calls come from that table; the DNA yielded D and trimming. The sample yields 90,000 to 130,000 clones, 88% seen once. This CDR3 is built from 18 residues. Trimming removed 1 base from V and 3 bases from J; junction bases left unmatched: 10. Germline CDR1 and CDR2: LNHDA and SQIVND (reference sequence). The gene calls are TRBV19 and TRBJ2-1; TRBD2 matches 9 bases. Sequenced material: peripheral blood. This clonotype was obtained from a human donor in a cohort sampled during active COVID-19. For the CDR3, the DNA is TGTGCCAGTAGTATAGGTCCCCGCGGGGGGGCCGACTACAATGAGCAGTTCTTC. Its translation: CASSIGPRGGADYNEQFF.